The T cell receptor beta chain under discussion was sequenced for a study of blood T cell repertoires in COVID-19. The wider study: Nucleic acid was either cDNA or gDNA, and it came from T cells, B-cell-depleted T cells, or PBMCs.

J lost 3 bases, V lost 2 bases, and 8 bases had no gene match. CDR1 is MNHEY and CDR2 is SMNVEV in the germline V gene (reference sequence). The CDR3 has 17 residues. Authors' methods: Amplification from reference gene primers served as the basis for estimated nucleated cell counts. The data were produced by immunoSEQ multiplex PCR, yet TCRdb's version contains in-frame clones alone and is incomplete. Clone size and the V and J calls come from that table; the DNA yielded D and trimming. The repertoire holds approximately 200,000 clones, roughly 87% seen once, with about 1.9% in the top ten. Source material: peripheral blood. The clonotype was recovered from a man in his forties with active or convalescent COVID-19. The J gene is TRBJ2-1, the V gene TRBV27, with TRBD1 matching over 9 bases. CDR3 amino acids: CASSLTTGTGNYNEQFF. In DNA form, the CDR3 reads TGTGCCAGCAGTTTAACTACCGGGACAGGGAACTACAATGAGCAGTTCTTC.